The 4 T cell receptor beta chains listed next were all sequenced from one sample in a study of vaccination and CD4 T cells after COVID-19. With the Oncomine TCR Beta short-read assay, DNA from cultured CD4+ T cells was sequenced. TCRdb itself ran the PCR reads through MiXCR, one entry per CDR3 protein. This repertoire shows about 20,000 distinct CDR3 sequences, 70% to 80% found once; its top ten account for less than 7%. Their recognized antigens are unknown. Treatment in this sample: approximately 10-day PBMC culture with coronavirus spike peptide pools or control peptides (ViraFEST assay). Input material: CD4+ T cells from blood, cultured in vitro. These TCRs come from a human donor who had recovered from COVID-19.

The V gene is TRBV2, the J gene TRBJ2-1; 11 positions agree with TRBD2. Germline CDR1 and CDR2: SNHLY and FYNNEI. The CDR3 sequence is 15 residues long. V trimming: 6 bases; J trimming: 1 base; junction bases outside the gene matches: 2. The CDR3 DNA reads TGTGCCAGCAGGGTAGCGGGAGGGTCCTACAATGAGCAGTTCTTC. Translation gives CASRVAGGSYNEQFF.

The genes are TRBV7-2 and TRBJ2-5; tentative D call: TRBD2 (6 bases). The CDR3 runs to 14 residues. The germline CDR1 and CDR2 sequences are SGHTA and FQGNSA. Trimming shortened V by 2 bases and J by 1 base, and 8 bases separated the two germline ends. This CDR3 is CASSLSGPQETQYF. CDR3 DNA sequence: TGTGCCAGCAGCTTAAGCGGGCCCCAAGAGACCCAGTACTTC.

The CDR3 sequence is CATSEKPGLAQLFSYNEQFF. The CDR3 DNA reads TGTGCCACCAGTGAGAAACCGGGACTAGCGCAACTTTTCTCCTACAATGAGCAGTTCTTC. The rearrangement links TRBV24-1 to TRBJ2-1; TRBD2 aligns across 10 bases. Germline loops: CDR1 KGHDR, CDR2 SFDVKD. The CDR3 runs 20 residues. V was clipped by 4 bases and J by 0 bases; unmatched bases: 14.

This chain uses TRBV7-3 with TRBJ1-1; D ambiguous. The germline V gene has CDR1 SGHTA and CDR2 FQGTGA. CDR3 length equals 13 residues. V was shortened by 5 bases and J by 4 bases, with 11 bases between the two germline ends. Written as DNA, the CDR3 is TGTGCCAGCAGCCGGAACCCGGGCACTGAAGCTTTCTTT. It specifies CASSRNPGTEAFF.